Presented here are 22 T cell receptor beta chains from one specimen sequenced in a study of T cell responses to AZD1222 COVID-19 vaccine. Some clones are missing from TCRdb's copy, which holds only in-frame ones; the method was immunoSEQ multiplex PCR. The table has 45,000 to 65,000 clones, approximately 80% seen once; the top ten hold 5%. This specimen was peripheral blood, taken 28 days after the second AZD1222 dose. The receptors here all came from an adult who received the AZD1222 COVID-19 vaccine.

This chain joins TRBV18 and TRBJ2-2, with 10 bases identical to TRBD1. J gave up 6 bases and V 4 bases, and 14 bases lay outside the gene matches. Germline assignment: CDR1 KGHSH and CDR2 LQKENI. This CDR3 region has 18 residues. The CDR3 here is CASSRDIPGQGYSGELFF. DNA of the CDR3: TGTGCCAGCTCACGAGACATACCGGGACAGGGGTATTCCGGGGAGCTGTTTTTT.

This clone was seen more than once but under ten times. The V and J genes are TRBV7-9 and TRBJ1-5; D uncertain. The CDR3 covers 13 residues. CDR1 and CDR2 from the germline V gene are SEHNR and FQNEAQ (reference sequence). V lost 11 bases and J lost 2, with 13 bases in between. CDR3 sequence: CASGNAGNQPQHF. The CDR3 DNA reads as TGTGCCTCTGGGAACGCTGGCAATCAGCCCCAGCATTTT.

This chain joins TRBV29-1 and TRBJ2-3; maybe TRBD1 (6 bases). V was cut by 4 bases and J by 4 bases, with 18 bases left in between. CDR1 is SQVTM, CDR2 ANQGSEA, per germline. This CDR3 spans 15 amino acids. In nucleotides, the CDR3 is TGCAGCGTTGCCCTGGTTCAGGGGTTTGCAGATACGCAGTATTTT. It translates to CSVALVQGFADTQYF.

Details on this clone: Other DNA sequences in this sample translate to the same CDR3. The V call is TRBV2, the J call TRBJ1-3; D unresolved. V shed 6 bases and J shed 0 bases, with 18 bases lying between them. Germline values: CDR1 SNHLY, CDR2 FYNNEI. This CDR3 is built from 17 residues. CDR3 in DNA: TGTGCCAGCAGCTCTCAGTTGGGCACTTACTCTGGAAACACCATATATTTT. This sequence encodes CASSSQLGTYSGNTIYF.

This clone was found a few times. The chain has TRBV27 and TRBJ1-6; D remains unclear. Trimming took 4 bases from V and 0 from J, leaving 13 bases between them. CDR3 length equals 17 residues. CDR1 MNHEY and CDR2 SMNVEV come from the germline V gene (reference sequence). The CDR3 bases are TGTGCCAGCAGTTCCGGACTTGGCAGCTCCTATAATTCACCCCTCCACTTT. It specifies CASSSGLGSSYNSPLHF.

The V call is TRBV12-3 or TRBV12-4, the J call TRBJ1-2; TRBD1 might be the D (5 bases). V dropped 8 bases and J dropped 5 bases, with 12 bases sitting between them. This CDR3 is 12 amino acids long. CDR3 residues: CASVGEGYGYTF. The CDR3 DNA reads as TGTGCCAGCGTAGGGGAGGGATATGGCTACACCTTC.

The V gene is TRBV14, the J gene TRBJ2-2; D may be TRBD2 (5 bases). Trimming shortened V by 4 bases and J by 7 bases, and 19 bases separated the two germline ends. This CDR3 has 16 residues. Germline V gene data show CDR1 as SGHDN and CDR2 as FVKESK. This CDR3 reads CASSRRGFYSIGELFF. The DNA of the CDR3 is TGTGCCAGCAGCCGAAGAGGGTTTTATTCCATCGGGGAGCTGTTTTTT.

The rearrangement joins TRBV11-2 to TRBJ2-1; D unclear. V lost 2 bases and J 7 bases, leaving 9 bases between the germline ends. Looked up from germline, CDR1 is SGHAT and CDR2 is FQNNGV. This CDR3 is built from 13 residues. CDR3 coding DNA: TGTGCCAGCAGCTTACGGACGTGGAATGAGCAGTTCTTC. Amino acid sequence: CASSLRTWNEQFF.

The rearrangement links TRBV28 to TRBJ2-7; tentatively, D is TRBD2 (6 bases). The CDR3 length is 14 residues. Germline CDR1 and CDR2: MDHEN and SYDVKM. V lost 7 bases and J lost 1, with 14 bases in between. The CDR3 coding sequence is TGTGCCAGCACCCCCGGGACTGTATCCTACGAGCAGTACTTC. It translates to CASTPGTVSYEQYF.

The chain employs TRBV5-4 and TRBJ1-4, with TRBD1 matching 8 bases. Germline V gene sequence: CDR1 SGHNT, CDR2 YYREEE (reference sequence). V was pared by 4 bases and J by 12 bases, with 8 bases of the junction left unmatched. This CDR3 has 13 residues. The CDR3 DNA follows: TGTGCCAGCAGCCCCGGACAGGGAGAGGAACTGTTTTTT. Protein sequence: CASSPGQGEELFF.

This chain joins TRBV19 and TRBJ2-4; TRBD1 is a possible D gene (7 bases). Germline CDR1 is LNHDA and CDR2 is SQIVND (reference sequence). The CDR3 has 17 residues. V shed 5 bases and J shed 1 base, with 18 bases lying between them. CDR3 sequence reads: CASSAWTGGVAKNIQYF. In nucleotides, the CDR3 is TGTGCCAGTAGTGCGTGGACAGGAGGGGTGGCCAAAAACATTCAGTACTTC.

This chain joins TRBV28 and TRBJ1-5, with TRBD1 identical over 7 bases. This CDR3 is built from 12 residues. Trimming at V came to 6 bases and at J to 6 bases, leaving 2 bases not matched to a gene. Germline loops: CDR1 MDHEN, CDR2 SYDVKM. CDR3 protein: CASSRGSQPQHF. The CDR3 DNA reads TGTGCCAGCAGCAGGGGGAGTCAGCCCCAGCATTTT.

The chain recombines TRBV19 with TRBJ1-5, with TRBD1 matching over 7 bases. Germline trimming cut 5 bases from V and 3 bases from J; bases unmatched to any gene: 7. Germline lookup yields CDR1 LNHDA and CDR2 SQIVND (reference sequence). The CDR3 has 15 residues. CDR3 sequence reads: CASSSMGQSNQPQHF. The CDR3 DNA sequence: TGTGCCAGTAGTTCTATGGGACAGTCCAATCAGCCCCAGCATTTT.

The rearrangement uses TRBV7-8 and TRBJ1-3; D is ambiguous. There are 16 residues in the CDR3. V gave up 4 bases and J gave up 2 bases, with 15 bases separating them. Germline V gives CDR1 SGHVS, CDR2 FQNEAQ. Written as DNA, the CDR3 is TGTGCCAGCAGCTCGTACACGGGAAGGGCTGGAAACACCATATATTTT. Its translation is CASSSYTGRAGNTIYF. The variable domain in full, with the rest retrieved from reference TRBV7-8 and TRBJ1-3, is GAGVSQSPRYKVAKRGQDVALRCDPISGHVSLFWYQQALGQGPEFLTYFQNEAQLDKSGLPSDRFFAERPEGSVSTLKIQRTQQEDSAVYLCASSSYTGRAGNTIYFGEGSWLTVV.

This chain links TRBV25-1 with TRBJ1-2; 9 bases match TRBD1. The ends lost 5 bases at V and 8 bases at J; junction bases unmatched: 6. CDR1 and CDR2 (germline): MGHDK, SYGVNS. This CDR3 has 13 residues. The CDR3 DNA sequence: TGTGCCAGCAGTTTCCGCGACAGGGGGGGCTACACCTTC. Amino acid sequence: CASSFRDRGGYTF.

This clone was seen once. The chain has TRBV25-1 and TRBJ2-1, with D possibly being TRBD1 (6 bases). CDR1 and CDR2 from the germline V gene are MGHDK and SYGVNS. Trimming pared 4 bases from V and 6 bases from J, leaving 10 bases between. The CDR3 is made up of 13 amino acids. The CDR3 reads CASSGTGFNEQFF. CDR3 sequence (DNA): TGTGCCAGCAGTGGCACAGGGTTCAATGAGCAGTTCTTC.

The V gene is TRBV2, the J gene TRBJ2-5; D is possibly TRBD2 (6 bases). Looked up from germline, CDR1 is SNHLY and CDR2 is FYNNEI. The length of the CDR3 is 12 residues. The V gene lost 8 bases and the J gene lost 1 base, with 8 bases spanning the gap. CDR3 DNA: TGTGCCAGCGGGGGGTTCCAAGAGACCCAGTACTTC. It specifies CASGGFQETQYF.

The CDR3 DNA sequence: TGTGCCTGGACATCGGGGTTCAATCAGCCCCAGCATTTT. Translating it yields CAWTSGFNQPQHF. This chain joins TRBV30 and TRBJ1-5; D call uncertain. Germline values: CDR1 GTSNPN, CDR2 SVGIG (reference sequence). This CDR3 comprises 13 residues. V lost 4 bases to trimming and J lost 3 bases, with 10 bases between them.

The table lists this clone with a count of one. In nucleotides, the CDR3 is TGCAGCGTAGATCAGGGCGCGTCCTTTGGCTACACCTTC. Translating it yields CSVDQGASFGYTF. This chain links TRBV29-1 with TRBJ1-2, with D tentatively TRBD1 (5 bases). This CDR3 comprises 13 residues. Germline V gives CDR1 SQVTM, CDR2 ANQGSEA. Trimming stripped 6 bases from V and 7 bases from J, with 18 bases between. Complete variable domain (other parts from reference TRBV29-1 and TRBJ1-2): SAVISQKPSRDICQRGTSLTIQCQVDSQVTMMFWYRQQPGQSLTLIATANQGSEATYESGFVIDKFPISRPNLTFSTLTVSNMSPEDSSIYLCSVDQGASFGYTFGSGTRLTVV.

This clone has a single count. The V call is TRBV7-2, the J call TRBJ1-5; D perhaps matches TRBD1 (5 bases). Germline-derived CDR1 and CDR2 are SGHTA and FQGNSA. V gave up 1 base and J gave up 6 bases, with 10 bases separating them. This CDR3 is 14 amino acids long. This CDR3 is CASSLVGEGQPQHF. As DNA, the CDR3 is TGTGCCAGCAGCTTAGTGGGGGAGGGTCAGCCCCAGCATTTT. Supplemented by reference TRBV7-2 and TRBJ1-5, the full variable domain reads GAGVSQSPSNKVTEKGKDVELRCDPISGHTALYWYRQSLGQGLEFLIYFQGNSAPDKSGLPSDRFSAERTGGSVSTLTIQRTQQEDSAVYLCASSLVGEGQPQHFGDGTRLSIL.

The V gene is TRBV10-1, the J gene TRBJ1-1; possibly TRBD1 for D (6 bases). CDR1 and CDR2 (germline): WNHNN, SYGVQD (reference sequence). V was cut by 1 base and J by 3 bases, with 12 bases left in between. This CDR3 has 15 amino acids. The CDR3 is CASSEFQGPYTEAFF. DNA of the CDR3: TGCGCCAGCAGTGAGTTCCAGGGGCCCTACACTGAAGCTTTCTTT.

This chain uses TRBV19 with TRBJ1-1; possible D gene TRBD1, 6 bases. There are 15 residues in the CDR3. With 3 bases removed from V and 5 bases from J, the gap between germline ends came to 16 bases. CDR1 is LNHDA, CDR2 SQIVND, per germline (reference sequence). CDR3 coding DNA: TGTGCCAGTAGTATTTCCCTAACAGGGAGAACTGAAGCTTTCTTT. It specifies CASSISLTGRTEAFF.